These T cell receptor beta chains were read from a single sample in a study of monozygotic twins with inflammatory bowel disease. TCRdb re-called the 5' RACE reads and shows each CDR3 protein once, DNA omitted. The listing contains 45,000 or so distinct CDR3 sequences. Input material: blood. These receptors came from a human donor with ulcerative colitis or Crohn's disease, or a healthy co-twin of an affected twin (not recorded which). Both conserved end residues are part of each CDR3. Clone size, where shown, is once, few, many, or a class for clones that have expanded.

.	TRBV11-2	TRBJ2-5	CASSLRETQYF
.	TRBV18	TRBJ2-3	CASSPGSTGHGDTQYF
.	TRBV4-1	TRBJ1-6	CASSSPEAPLHF
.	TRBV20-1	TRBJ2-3	CSAKPVGTDTQYF
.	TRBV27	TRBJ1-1	CASSRRTGGGMNTEAFF
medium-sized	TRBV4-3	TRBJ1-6	CASSQDPGGGSPLHF
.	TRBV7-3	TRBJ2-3	CASSRSGGTDTQYF
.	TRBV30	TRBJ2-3	CAWTSGGDADTQYF
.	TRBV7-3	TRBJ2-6	CASSPTGANVLTF
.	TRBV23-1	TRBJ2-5	CASSQSNVTGGRRETQYF
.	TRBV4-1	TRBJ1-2	CASSLSSDGLINYGYTF
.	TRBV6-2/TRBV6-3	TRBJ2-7	CASSTTSGGSYEQYF
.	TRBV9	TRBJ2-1	CASSVFRASGGNEQFF
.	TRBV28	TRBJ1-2	CASRPPGYGYTF
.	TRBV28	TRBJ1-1	CASSPGQAHTEAFF
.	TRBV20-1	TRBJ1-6	CSARGTQARSSYNSPLHF
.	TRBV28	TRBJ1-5	CASSLWQYSNQPQHF
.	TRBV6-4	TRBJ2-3	CASSDSGRAADTQYF
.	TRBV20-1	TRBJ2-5	CSARDGGGQETQYF
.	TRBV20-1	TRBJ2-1	CSASFAGGPIEQFF
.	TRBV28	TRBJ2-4	CATTSGGSAKNIQYF
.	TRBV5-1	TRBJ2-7	CASSLEGPRLEQYF
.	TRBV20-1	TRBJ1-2	CSARFQGSYGYTF
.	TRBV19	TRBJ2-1	CASSITSGNNEQFF
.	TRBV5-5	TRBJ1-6	CASSLSDPYNSPLHF
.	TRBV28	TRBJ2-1	CASSRSNEQFF
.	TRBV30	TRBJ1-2	CAWSPTRTGERGYTF
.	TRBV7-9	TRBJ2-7	CASSSKQGYEQYF
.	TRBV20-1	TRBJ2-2	CSARELVAGAGELFF
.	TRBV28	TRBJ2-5	CASSPTRTGTQYF
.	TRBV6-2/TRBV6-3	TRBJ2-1	CASSSGQGPPNEQFF
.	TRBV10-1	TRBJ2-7	CASSRGDYEQYF
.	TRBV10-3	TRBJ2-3	CAINLGGSTDTQYF
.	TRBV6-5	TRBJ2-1	CASSTGWDNEQFF
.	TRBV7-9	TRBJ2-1	CASSWTLNEQFF
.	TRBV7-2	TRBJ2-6	CASSLGGQGVAYRSSGANVLTF
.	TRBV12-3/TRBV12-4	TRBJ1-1	CASTLGVDIRGGEAFF
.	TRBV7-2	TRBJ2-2	CASSPVRGELFF
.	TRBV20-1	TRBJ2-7	CSAQRLTGTAYEQYF
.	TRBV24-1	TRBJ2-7	CATTAGGEQYF
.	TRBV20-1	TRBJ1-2	CSALIGGYYGYTF
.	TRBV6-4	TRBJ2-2	CASSRDPTGVTGELFF
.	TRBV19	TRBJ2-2	CASSIRGDTGELFF
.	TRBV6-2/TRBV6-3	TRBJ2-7	CASSYSAWTGGEQYF
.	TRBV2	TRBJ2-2	CASKSGSGPTGELFF
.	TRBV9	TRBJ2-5	CASSVGTSGGQETQYF
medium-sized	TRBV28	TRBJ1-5	CASSPGTASNQPQHF
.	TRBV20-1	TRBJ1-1	CSAGAGGPNTEAFF
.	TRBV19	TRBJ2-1	CASSHGRSYNEQFF
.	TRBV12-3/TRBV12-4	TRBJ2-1	CASSSRGGRSYNEQFF